Below, 26 T cell receptor beta chains from the same sample are listed, as sequenced in a study of shared clonotypes between healthy human individuals. Here immunoSEQ multiplex PCR was the method, and the copy in TCRdb shows in-frame clones only, minus some. The table has hundreds of thousands of clones, about 74% seen once; the top ten hold more than 10%. The sequencing input was PBMCs. These receptors were collected from a middle-aged woman in good health. Some clones in this sample may be carry-over from other donors' samples.

V usage is TRBV4-2 and J usage is TRBJ2-4, with TRBD2 matching 10 bases. The germline CDR1 and CDR2 sequences are LGHNA and YNFKEQ. Germline trimming cut 2 bases from V and 4 bases from J; bases unmatched to any gene: 2. The CDR3 is 15 amino acids. The CDR3 here is CASSQLTSGKNIQYF. The CDR3 DNA is TGTGCCAGCAGCCAATTGACTAGCGGGAAAAACATTCAGTACTTC.

This clone has a handful of counts. This chain links TRBV19 with TRBJ1-5, with D possibly being TRBD1 (5 bases). Germline V gene data show CDR1 as LNHDA and CDR2 as SQIVND (reference sequence). The CDR3 contains 13 residues. Trimming took off 7 bases at V and 1 base at J, with 8 bases between the two ends. In DNA, the CDR3 is TGTGCCAGTACGGGGCAGAGCAATCAGCCCCAGCATTTT. Protein: CASTGQSNQPQHF. The variable domain in full, with the rest retrieved from reference TRBV19 and TRBJ1-5, is DGGITQSPKYLFRKEGQNVTLSCEQNLNHDAMYWYRQDPGQGLRLIYYSQIVNDFQKGDIAEGYSVSREKKESFPLTVTSAQKNPTAFYLCASTGQSNQPQHFGDGTRLSIL.

The chain employs TRBV23-1 and TRBJ2-5; TRBD1 is a possible D gene (5 bases). With the DNA end fitting TRBJ2-7 better, the J assignment may be wrong. TRBV23-1 is classed as an ORF, of uncertain function. The CDR3 length is 13 residues. CDR3 DNA: TGCGCCAGCAGTCACAGGGTGCCCTACGAGCAGTACTTC. This encodes CASSHRVPYEQYF.

With respect to this clone: The sample has other DNA sequences that encode this CDR3 too. The J gene is TRBJ2-7, the V gene TRBV5-1; 8 nucleotides agree with TRBD1. Germline CDR1 reads SGHRS; CDR2 reads YFSETQ. This CDR3 has 14 amino acids. J lost 0 bases, V lost 4 bases, and 3 bases had no gene match. CDR3 region: CASSTGQGSYEQYF. The CDR3 nucleotides are TGCGCCAGCAGCACAGGACAGGGCTCCTACGAGCAGTACTTC.

This clone has a single count. This probably arose from a read error, given a far larger clone one base away. In the same sample, other DNA sequences code for this CDR3. The chain couples TRBV4-2 to TRBJ1-1; D call uncertain. This CDR3 has 13 residues. Germline V gene data show CDR1 as LGHNA and CDR2 as YNFKEQ. Here the CDR3 DNA reads TGTGCCAGCAGCCCCTGGAGGAACACTGAAGCTTTCTTC. Translation: CASSPWRNTEAFF.

Written as DNA, the CDR3 is TGTGCCAGCAGCTTAGTCAGGGAAAGCTACGAGCAGTACTTC. It translates to CASSLVRESYEQYF. The V gene is TRBV7-8, the J gene TRBJ2-7, with TRBD1 as a possible D gene (5 bases). Trimming shortened V by 1 base and J by 3 bases, and 10 bases separated the two germline ends. Per germline, CDR1 SGHVS and CDR2 FQNEAQ. CDR3 length equals 14 residues.

The gene calls are TRBV6-6 and TRBJ1-1, with D hard to call. The germline CDR1 and CDR2 sequences are MNHNY and SVGAGI (reference sequence). Deletions cut 3 bases from V and 0 bases from J, with 8 bases between. The CDR3 loop spans 14 amino acids. CDR3 sequence reads: CASSYAGVNTEAFF. The CDR3 DNA sequence: TGTGCCAGCAGTTATGCGGGAGTGAACACTGAAGCTTTCTTT.

This clone has only a few counts. This rearrangement joins TRBV7-9 to TRBJ2-1; 10 bases fit TRBD2. Per the germline V gene, CDR1 is SEHNR and CDR2 is FQNEAQ (reference sequence). Trimming cost V 11 bases and J 4 bases; bases outside gene matches: 8. The CDR3 runs 14 residues. CDR3 protein: CAGSGTSAYNEQFF. The DNA of the CDR3 is TGTGCCGGCTCCGGGACTAGCGCTTACAATGAGCAGTTCTTC.

The gene calls are TRBV9 and TRBJ1-3, with 10 bases that match TRBD1. The germline CDR1 and CDR2 sequences are SGDLS and YYNGEE. J was trimmed by 0 bases and V by 0 bases; bases with no gene match: 12. The CDR3 is made up of 20 amino acids. DNA for the CDR3: TGTGCCAGCAGCGTAGGTTGGGGGACAGGGGACCCAATCTCTGGAAACACCATATATTTT. Its protein product is CASSVGWGTGDPISGNTIYF.

The chain employs TRBV5-1 and TRBJ2-3; D remains ambiguous. CDR3 length: 14 residues. In germline, CDR1 is SGHRS, CDR2 YFSETQ. V lost 0 bases to trimming and J lost 8 bases, with 13 bases between them. CDR3 DNA sequence: TGCGCCAGCAGCTTGGTACTCGCCACCAGTACGCAGTATTTT. It encodes CASSLVLATSTQYF.

CDR3 nucleotides: TGTGCCAGCAGCCAAGTGGGGGGCACTGAAGCTTTCTTT. This sequence encodes CASSQVGGTEAFF. The V and J genes are TRBV11-3 and TRBJ1-1; possibly TRBD1 for D (5 bases). In germline, CDR1 is SGHNT, CDR2 YENEEA. Deletions cut 5 bases from V and 4 bases from J, with 11 bases between. The CDR3 contains 13 residues.

About this clone itself: This may come from a read error, since a much larger clone is one base off. Other DNA sequences within the sample encode an identical CDR3. The J gene is TRBJ2-1, the V gene TRBV2; TRBD2 matches 8 bases. Unmatched junction bases numbered 18, after V lost 7 bases and J lost 4 bases. The CDR3 runs 18 residues. The V gene's germline CDR1 is SNHLY and CDR2 FYNNEI. CDR3 coding DNA: TGTGCCAGCACCCGATCCGGGACTAGTGGGATCTCTTACAATGAGCAGTTCTTC. Its protein is CASTRSGTSGISYNEQFF.

The rearrangement uses TRBV27 and TRBJ1-5, with unresolved D. The CDR3 totals 16 residues. Trimming removed 5 bases at V and 2 bases at J, with 16 bases between. In germline, CDR1 is MNHEY, CDR2 SMNVEV (reference sequence). The CDR3 spells CASSPLRGVGNQPQHF. In DNA form, the CDR3 reads TGTGCCAGCAGTCCGCTTCGTGGGGTCGGCAATCAGCCCCAGCATTTT.

The chain joins TRBV4-3 to TRBJ2-5, with unresolved D. Germline loops: CDR1 LGHNA, CDR2 YSLEER. The CDR3 is 15 residues long. V was clipped by 0 bases and J by 5 bases, with 13 bases between them. CDR3 DNA sequence: TGCGCCAGCAGCCAAGATCTCGGGCGTATGGAGACCCAGTACTTC. The encoded protein is CASSQDLGRMETQYF.

The V gene is TRBV12-2, the J gene TRBJ2-7; no DNA check was done on the table's D call, TRBD2. TRBV12-2 counts as a pseudogene. This CDR3 comprises 16 residues. The DNA of the CDR3 is TGTGCAAGTCGCTTGGGCCTTCTAGCGGGACTCGACGAGCAGTACTTC. Its protein is CASRLGLLAGLDEQYF.

V and J are TRBV11-2 and TRBJ2-1, with D possibly being TRBD2 (5 bases). CDR1 is SGHAT, CDR2 FQNNGV, per germline. The CDR3 runs to 14 residues. Deletions cut 5 bases from V and 4 bases from J, with 12 bases between. CDR3 amino acids: CASSRTGIYNEQFF. CDR3 DNA sequence: TGTGCCAGCAGCAGGACCGGGATTTACAATGAGCAGTTCTTC. Full variable domain (outside the CDR3, taken from reference TRBV11-2 and TRBJ2-1): EAGVAQSPRYKIIEKRQSVAFWCNPISGHATLYWYQQILGQGPKLLIQFQNNGVVDDSQLPKDRFSAERLKGVDSTLKIQPAKLEDSAVYLCASSRTGIYNEQFFGPGTRLTVL.

This chain links TRBV18 with TRBJ2-7; 12 nucleotides match TRBD1. V was pared by 3 bases and J by 7 bases, with 7 bases of the junction left unmatched. The CDR3 runs 15 residues. The germline V gene encodes CDR1 KGHSH and CDR2 LQKENI. CDR3 in DNA: TGTGCCAGCTCACCTGGGACAGGGGGCCAGGGGGAGCAGTACTTC. This sequence encodes CASSPGTGGQGEQYF.

This clone was counted a single time. The chain is built from TRBV6-5 and TRBJ2-1, with D possibly being TRBD2 (6 bases). V was trimmed by 5 bases and J by 7 bases, leaving 12 bases between them. The CDR3 totals 13 residues. In germline, CDR1 is MNHEY, CDR2 SVGAGI. The CDR3 spells CASSRLGLNEQFF. In DNA form, the CDR3 reads TGTGCCAGCAGTCGACTAGGCCTGAATGAGCAGTTCTTC.

V and J are TRBV10-3 and TRBJ1-4, with a possible D match to TRBD1 (6 bases). The CDR3 sequence is 13 residues long. Between the trimmed V and J ends, which lost 6 bases and 8 bases, there was a span of 13 bases. CDR1 ENHRY and CDR2 SYGVKD come from the germline V gene. DNA for the CDR3: TGTGCCATCAGGGGGGGGGCCGTAGAAAAACTGTTTTTT. This codes for CAIRGGAVEKLFF.

With regard to this clone: A far larger clone is just one base off, so this is likely a read error. The chain uses TRBV7-7 and TRBJ1-5; TRBD1 is a possible D gene (6 bases). The CDR3 is 13 residues long. CDR1 and CDR2 from the germline V gene are SSHAT and FNYEAQ (reference sequence). This CDR3 reads CASSANRDRPQHF. For the CDR3, the DNA is TGTGCTAGCAGCGCCAACAGGGATCGGCCCCAGCATTTT.

This chain connects TRBV18 to TRBJ2-7; 9 nucleotides match TRBD2. CDR3 length: 16 amino acids. V lost 5 bases and J lost 5; bases outside the gene matches: 13. The germline V gene encodes CDR1 KGHSH and CDR2 LQKENI. In DNA form, the CDR3 reads TGTGCCAGCTCAACATATATAGCGGGAGAGGGGGACGAGCAGTACTTC. Residues: CASSTYIAGEGDEQYF.

Concerning this clone: This is likely an artifact of a read error, given a far larger clone one base away. The chain has TRBV29-1 and TRBJ1-5; the D gene is possibly TRBD1 (5 bases). Germline V gives CDR1 SQVTM, CDR2 ANQGSEA. The CDR3 contains 13 residues. The CDR3 is CSVVEQVNQPQRF. The CDR3 region has the DNA TGCAGCGTTGTGGAACAGGTCAATCAGCCCCAGCGTTTT.

This chain joins TRBV18 and TRBJ2-7, with 11 bases lining up with TRBD2. The germline V gene encodes CDR1 KGHSH and CDR2 LQKENI. Losses at the gene ends were 2 bases for V and 4 bases for J; bases not matched to a gene: 4. The CDR3 has 15 amino acids. DNA for the CDR3: TGTGCCAGCTCACCATCGACTAGCGGGACTTACGAGCAGTACTTC. Translated: CASSPSTSGTYEQYF.

For this clone: A far larger clone is one base from this, pointing to a likely read error. This chain joins TRBV27 and TRBJ1-2; 8 bases are shared with TRBD1. The CDR3 spans 13 residues. Germline CDR1 and CDR2: MNHEY and SMNVEV (reference sequence). After removal of 6 bases from V and 7 bases from J, the junction contained 7 bases not matched to a gene. Here the CDR3 reads CASRQGVRRGYTF. As DNA, the CDR3 is TGTGCCAGCAGACAGGGGGTCAGGCGTGGCTACACCTTC.

This chain links TRBV5-4 with TRBJ2-3, with a tentative D call TRBD1 (5 bases). Germline V gene sequence: CDR1 SGHNT, CDR2 YYREEE (reference sequence). This CDR3 spans 16 amino acids. The V and J ends lost 2 bases and 2 bases respectively, with 15 bases between them. CDR3 region: CASSLRVVGPTDTQYF. CDR3 nucleotides: TGTGCCAGCAGCTTACGGGTGGTGGGGCCCACAGATACGCAGTATTTT.

This sequence joins TRBV28 and TRBJ1-1, with 11 bases matching TRBD1. Germline V gene data show CDR1 as MDHEN and CDR2 as SYDVKM. The CDR3 covers 15 residues. V trimming: 8 bases; J trimming: 0 bases; junction bases outside the gene matches: 5. This chain's CDR3 is CASRGQGEMNTEAFF. The CDR3 DNA is TGTGCCAGCCGGGGACAGGGGGAGATGAACACTGAAGCTTTCTTT.